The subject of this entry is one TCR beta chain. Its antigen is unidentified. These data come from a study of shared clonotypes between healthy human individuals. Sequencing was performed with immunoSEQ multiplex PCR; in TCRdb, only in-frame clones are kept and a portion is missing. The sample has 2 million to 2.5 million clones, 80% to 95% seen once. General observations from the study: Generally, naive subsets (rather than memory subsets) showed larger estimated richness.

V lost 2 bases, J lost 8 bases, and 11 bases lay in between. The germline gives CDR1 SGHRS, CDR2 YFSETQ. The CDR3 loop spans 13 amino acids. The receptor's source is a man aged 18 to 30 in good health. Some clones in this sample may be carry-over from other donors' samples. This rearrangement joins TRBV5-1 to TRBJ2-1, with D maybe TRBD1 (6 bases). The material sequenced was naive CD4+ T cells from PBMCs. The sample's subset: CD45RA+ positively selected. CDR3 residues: CASSLQGWDEQFF. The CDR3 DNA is TGCGCCAGCAGCTTACAGGGATGGGATGAGCAGTTCTTC.